This T cell receptor (beta chain) was identified in a study of shared clonotypes between healthy human individuals. The germline V and J ends were trimmed by 3 bases and 3 bases, with 12 bases remaining between them. Germline CDR1 reads KGHSH; CDR2 reads LQKENI. The CDR3 consists of 14 residues. Assay: immunoSEQ multiplex PCR; the TCRdb copy retains only in-frame clones and omits some. The sample has over a million clones, about 96% seen once. This chain links TRBV18 with TRBJ2-7; D gene uncertain. Sequenced: naive CD4+ T cells sorted from blood. Specified subset: CD45RA+ positively selected. The receptor comes from a man aged 25 to 45 in good health. CDR3 DNA sequence: TGTGCCAGCTCACCTGAGAACCGTATCTACGAGCAGTACTTC. The encoded protein is CASSPENRIYEQYF.